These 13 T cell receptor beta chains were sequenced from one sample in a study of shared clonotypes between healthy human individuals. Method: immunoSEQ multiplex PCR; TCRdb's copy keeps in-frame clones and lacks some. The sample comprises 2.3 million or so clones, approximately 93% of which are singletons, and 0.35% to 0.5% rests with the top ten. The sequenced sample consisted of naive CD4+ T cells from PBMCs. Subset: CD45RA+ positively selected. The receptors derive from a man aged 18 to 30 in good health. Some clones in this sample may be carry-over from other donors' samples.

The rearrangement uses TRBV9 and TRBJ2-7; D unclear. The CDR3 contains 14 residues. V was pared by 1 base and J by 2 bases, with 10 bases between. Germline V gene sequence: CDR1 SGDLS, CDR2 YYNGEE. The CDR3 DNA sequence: TGTGCCAGCAGCGTACAAGGGATTACCTACGAGCAGTACTTC. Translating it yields CASSVQGITYEQYF.

The DNA of the CDR3 is TGTGCCAGCAGCCTCCAGGGGGGCAATGCACGATTTTACAATGAGCAGTTCTTC. It encodes CASSLQGGNARFYNEQFF. The genes are TRBV11-1 and TRBJ2-1, with D perhaps TRBD1 (7 bases). The germline V gene encodes CDR1 SGHAT and CDR2 FQDESV (reference sequence). The germline V and J ends were trimmed by 5 bases and 4 bases, with 24 bases remaining between them. This CDR3 is 18 amino acids long.

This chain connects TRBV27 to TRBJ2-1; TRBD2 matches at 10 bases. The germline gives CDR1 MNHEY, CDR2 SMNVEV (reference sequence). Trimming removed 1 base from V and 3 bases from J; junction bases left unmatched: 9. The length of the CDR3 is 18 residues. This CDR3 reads CASSLFARLAGYYNEQFF. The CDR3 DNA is TGTGCCAGCAGTTTATTTGCGAGACTAGCGGGCTACTACAATGAGCAGTTCTTC.

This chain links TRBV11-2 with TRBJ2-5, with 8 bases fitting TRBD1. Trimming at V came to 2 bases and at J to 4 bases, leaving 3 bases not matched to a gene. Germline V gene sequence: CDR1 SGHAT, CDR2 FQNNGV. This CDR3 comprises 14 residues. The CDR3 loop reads CASSLWTGPETQYF. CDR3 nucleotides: TGTGCCAGCAGCTTATGGACAGGGCCAGAGACCCAGTACTTC.

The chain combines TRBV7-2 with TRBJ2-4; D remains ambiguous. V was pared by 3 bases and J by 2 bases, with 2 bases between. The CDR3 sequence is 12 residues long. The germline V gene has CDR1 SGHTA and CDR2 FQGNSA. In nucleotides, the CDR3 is TGTGCCAGCAGCTTTACCAAAAACATTCAGTACTTC. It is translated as CASSFTKNIQYF.

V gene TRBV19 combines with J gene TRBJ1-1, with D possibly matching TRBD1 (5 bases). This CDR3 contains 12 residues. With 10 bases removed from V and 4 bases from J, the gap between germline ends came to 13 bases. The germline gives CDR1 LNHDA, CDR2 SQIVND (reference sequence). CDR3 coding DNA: TGTGCCACCCAGGGTCTTTTCACTGAAGCTTTCTTT. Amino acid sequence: CATQGLFTEAFF.

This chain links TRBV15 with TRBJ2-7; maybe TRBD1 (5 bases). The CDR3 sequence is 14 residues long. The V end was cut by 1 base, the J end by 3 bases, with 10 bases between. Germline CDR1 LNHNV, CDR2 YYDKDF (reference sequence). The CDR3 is CATSRGKGVYEQYF. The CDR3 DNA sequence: TGTGCCACCAGCAGAGGGAAAGGGGTCTACGAGCAGTACTTC.

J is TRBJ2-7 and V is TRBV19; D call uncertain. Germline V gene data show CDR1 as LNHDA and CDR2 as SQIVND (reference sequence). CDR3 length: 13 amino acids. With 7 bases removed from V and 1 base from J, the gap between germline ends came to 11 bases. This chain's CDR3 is CASTPASSYEQYF. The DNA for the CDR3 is TGTGCCAGTACCCCCGCAAGTTCCTACGAGCAGTACTTC.

CDR3 nucleotide sequence: TGCGCCAGCAGCCGTTCGACTAGCTTGTACGAGCAGTACTTC. As protein: CASSRSTSLYEQYF. This sequence joins TRBV4-3 and TRBJ2-7, with TRBD2 matching 7 bases. The V and J ends lost 4 bases and 4 bases, in that order; junction bases with no gene match: 7. The CDR3 spans 14 residues. Germline values: CDR1 LGHNA, CDR2 YSLEER.

The DNA of the CDR3 is TGTGCCAGCAATCTACCTGGGGCTACCAGCTCCTACAATGAGCAGTTCTTC. It specifies CASNLPGATSSYNEQFF. This chain connects TRBV28 to TRBJ2-1; D possibly corresponds to TRBD1 (5 bases). The germline V gene has CDR1 MDHEN and CDR2 SYDVKM. Trimming removed 7 bases from V and 0 bases from J, with 19 bases in between. The CDR3 is 17 amino acids.

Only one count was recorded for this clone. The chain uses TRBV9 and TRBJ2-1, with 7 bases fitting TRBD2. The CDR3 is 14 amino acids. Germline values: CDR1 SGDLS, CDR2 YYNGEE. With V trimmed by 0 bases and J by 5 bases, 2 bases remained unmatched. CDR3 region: CASSVATSDNEQFF. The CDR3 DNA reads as TGTGCCAGCAGCGTAGCTACTAGCGACAATGAGCAGTTCTTC.

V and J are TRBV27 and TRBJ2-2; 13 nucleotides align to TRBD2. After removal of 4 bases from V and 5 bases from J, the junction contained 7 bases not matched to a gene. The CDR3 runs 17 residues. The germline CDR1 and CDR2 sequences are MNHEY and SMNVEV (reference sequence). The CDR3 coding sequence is TGTGCCAGCAGTTCGACTAGCGGGGGGTCTCTTACCGGGGAGCTGTTTTTT. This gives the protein CASSSTSGGSLTGELFF.

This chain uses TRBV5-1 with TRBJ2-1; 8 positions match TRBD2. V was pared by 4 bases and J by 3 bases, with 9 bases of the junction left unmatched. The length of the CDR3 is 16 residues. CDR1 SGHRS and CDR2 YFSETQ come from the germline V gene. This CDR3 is CASSKSSLADYNEQFF. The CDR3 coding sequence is TGCGCCAGCAGCAAATCGTCACTAGCGGACTACAATGAGCAGTTCTTC.